These T cell receptor beta chains were read from a single sample in a study of regulatory T cells in long-lasting Graves disease. Each CDR3 protein is one row after TCRdb ran MiXCR on the multiplex PCR reads. This sample yields more than 300,000 distinct CDR3 sequences, of which around a fifth are seen a single time; 29% belongs to the top ten. The sequencing here drew on peripheral blood mononuclear cells (PBMCs), taken when the disease was refractory, from a patient treated with antithyroid drugs. These receptor sequences come from a female donor with Graves disease. Each CDR3 is given with its conserved first and last residue. The D gene is left open where the match is weak. A row's size may be missing; if present it is once, few, many or a size class.

TRBJ1-1 many TRBV3-1 - TGTGCCAGCACCGGGGCGAACACTGAAGCTTTCTTT CASTGANTEAFF
TRBJ2-7 - TRBV20-1 - TGCAGTGCGACTATCAGGGACGAGCAGTACTTC CSATIRDEQYF
TRBJ1-1 - TRBV6-1 - TGTGCCAGCAGTATGGGGGTGGTGGCTGAAGCTTTCTTT CASSMGVVAEAFF
TRBJ2-2 few TRBV6-4 - TGTGCCAGCAGTTTAGAGGGGGAAGGAACCACTATCGCCCCCTGGCATACCGGGGAGCTGTTTTTT CASSLEGEGTTIAPWHTGELFF
TRBJ1-4 many TRBV28 TRBD1 TGTGCCAGCAGGGGACAGGGGACAAGAAATGAAAAACTGTTTTTT CASRGQGTRNEKLFF
TRBJ2-7 - TRBV12-3/TRBV12-4 - TGTGCCAGCAGTTTTGGCGAGCAGTACTTC CASSFGEQYF
TRBJ2-7 many TRBV7-6 TRBD2 TGTGCCAGCAGCTCATTCTCGGGACTAGCTGGTTACGAGCAGTACTTC CASSSFSGLAGYEQYF
TRBJ1-4 once TRBV5-5 - TGTGCCAGCATGCCGGGAGCAATTAATGAAAAACTGTTTTTT CASMPGAINEKLFF
TRBJ1-6 many TRBV7-6 - TGTGCCAGCAGCTTAAGGTCGGCAGGCAGGGGAAATTCACCCCTCCACTTT CASSLRSAGRGNSPLHF
TRBJ2-5 once TRBV19 - TGTGCCAGTAGTATGGTACCGGGGAGAGAGACCCAGTACTTC CASSMVPGRETQYF
TRBJ1-1 many TRBV12-3/TRBV12-4 - TGTGCCAGCACCCTCAGGGGAGGCGTCACTGAAGCTTTCTTT CASTLRGGVTEAFF
TRBJ1-1 few TRBV6-1 - TGTGCCAGCAGCAAAGGACAAAAAGCTTTCTTT CASSKGQKAFF
TRBJ2-7 - TRBV11-2 - TGTGCCAGCAGCCCCTCACGACGGCCCTACGAGCAGTACTTC CASSPSRRPYEQYF
TRBJ1-1 many TRBV30 - TGTGCCTGGAGTTTCCAGAGGCACACTGAAGCTTTCTTT CAWSFQRHTEAFF
TRBJ1-4 - TRBV4-3 - TGCGCCAGCAGCCAAGAATATTCCACTAATGAAAAACTGTTTTTT CASSQEYSTNEKLFF
TRBJ2-5 many TRBV29-1 - TGCAGCGTTGGCCAGGGAGAGACCCAGTACTTC CSVGQGETQYF
TRBJ2-7 many TRBV14 TRBD2 TGTGCCAGCAGCCCGACTAGCGGGAGGTCAGGCTACGAGCAGTACTTC CASSPTSGRSGYEQYF
TRBJ2-7 many TRBV20-1 - TGCAGTGCAATGACAGGATACGAGCAGTACTTC CSAMTGYEQYF
TRBJ1-1 - TRBV19 TRBD1 TGTGCCAGTAGTATGGGGACAGCTTCAAACACTGAAGCTTTCTTT CASSMGTASNTEAFF
TRBJ2-1 few TRBV6-1 - TGTGCCAGCACCTCACAGGGGAGCGGGCCTTACAATGAGCAGTTCTTC CASTSQGSGPYNEQFF
TRBJ1-4 many TRBV19 - TGTGCCAGTAGTCGACGTCAGATTAATGAAAAACTGTTTTTT CASSRRQINEKLFF
TRBJ2-7 many TRBV11-1 - TGTGCCAGCAGCTTCCCGCAATCACACGAGCAGTACTTC CASSFPQSHEQYF
TRBJ2-7 few TRBV29-1 TRBD2 TGCAGCGTTGAAGCCGCTAGCGGGGGGACGTCCTACGAGCAGTACTTC CSVEAASGGTSYEQYF
TRBJ2-5 many TRBV9 TRBD2 TGTGCCAGCAGCACCCGGGGGGGGGCCCAAGAGACCCAGTACTTC CASSTRGGAQETQYF
TRBJ2-5 many TRBV30 TRBD1 TGTGCCTGGAGACGACAGGGGGAGATAGAGACCCAGTACTTC CAWRRQGEIETQYF
TRBJ2-7 - TRBV6-2/TRBV6-3 - TGTGCCAGCGCGAAGAGGCAGTTCGACGAGCAGTACTTC CASAKRQFDEQYF
TRBJ1-5 many TRBV29-1 - TGCAGCGTTGATGATTGGGGACAAGCTAATCAGCCCCAGCATTTT CSVDDWGQANQPQHF
TRBJ2-7 - TRBV30 - TGTGCCTGGGAGACTCCAACCTACGAGCAGTACTTC CAWETPTYEQYF
TRBJ1-2 - TRBV9 TRBD1 TGTGCCAGCAGCGCCGCAGGGGGCGGCTACACCTTC CASSAAGGGYTF
TRBJ1-4 many TRBV7-9 TRBD1 TGTGCCAGCAGCTCCAAAACTTACAAGGGGGCGTTCGATGAAAAACTGTTTTTT CASSSKTYKGAFDEKLFF
TRBJ1-3 - TRBV30 - TGTGCCTGGAGCTCCGCAGGGTTCTATGGAAACACCATATATTTT CAWSSAGFYGNTIYF
TRBJ2-7 many TRBV28 - TGTGCCAGCAGTCCCCGGACGGAGCGGGTCTCCTACGAGCAGTACTTC CASSPRTERVSYEQYF
TRBJ2-7 many TRBV6-1 - TGTGCCAGCCTGGAATACGAGCAGTACTTC CASLEYEQYF
TRBJ2-2 many TRBV20-1 - TGCAGTGCTAGGGGGACAACGAACACCGGGGAGCTGTTTTTT CSARGTTNTGELFF
TRBJ2-5 many TRBV19 - TGTGCCAGTAGGACGGCAGGCTGGGAAGAGACCCAGTACTTC CASRTAGWEETQYF
TRBJ1-5 many TRBV3-1 - TGTGCCAGCTCCCAGGTAATAAATCAGCCCCAGCATTTT CASSQVINQPQHF
TRBJ2-5 many TRBV5-5 - TGTGCCAGCAGCTTGGATCCAGGGCGAGAGACCCAGTACTTC CASSLDPGRETQYF
TRBJ2-7 - TRBV18 TRBD2 TGTGCCAGCTCACCACCCGCGGGAGGTCGCGAGCAGTACTTC CASSPPAGGREQYF
TRBJ2-2 few TRBV18 - TGTGCCAGCTCTCCTGGACATTCAGCCGGGGAGCTGTTTTTT CASSPGHSAGELFF
TRBJ2-3 once TRBV28 - TGTGCCAGCAGCTTAAACGGCCACCGCACAGATACGCAGTATTTT CASSLNGHRTDTQYF
TRBJ1-4 few TRBV10-1 - TGCGCCAGCAGTGATTCGGGATCGACAGCGGAACTGTTTTTT CASSDSGSTAELFF
TRBJ2-3 - TRBV7-9 TRBD1 TGTGCCAGCAGCAGCGTACAGGGGGCCTACACAGATACGCAGTATTTT CASSSVQGAYTDTQYF
TRBJ1-4 - TRBV7-9 TRBD1 TGTGCCAGCAGTCGGGACAGGGGCCCATGGAGTGAAAAACTGTTTTTT CASSRDRGPWSEKLFF
TRBJ1-2 - TRBV6-1 TRBD1 TGTGCCAGCAGTAGACAGGGTTCGTTGGATGGCTACACCTTC CASSRQGSLDGYTF
TRBJ2-7 - TRBV6-1 TRBD1 TGTGCCAGCAGCCCCGGGACAGGGAGGATCTACGAGCAGTACTTC CASSPGTGRIYEQYF
TRBJ2-7 - TRBV7-9 TRBD1 TGTGCCAGCAGCTCGGGGCCCGACAGGGTCACATCCTACGAGCAGTACTTC CASSSGPDRVTSYEQYF